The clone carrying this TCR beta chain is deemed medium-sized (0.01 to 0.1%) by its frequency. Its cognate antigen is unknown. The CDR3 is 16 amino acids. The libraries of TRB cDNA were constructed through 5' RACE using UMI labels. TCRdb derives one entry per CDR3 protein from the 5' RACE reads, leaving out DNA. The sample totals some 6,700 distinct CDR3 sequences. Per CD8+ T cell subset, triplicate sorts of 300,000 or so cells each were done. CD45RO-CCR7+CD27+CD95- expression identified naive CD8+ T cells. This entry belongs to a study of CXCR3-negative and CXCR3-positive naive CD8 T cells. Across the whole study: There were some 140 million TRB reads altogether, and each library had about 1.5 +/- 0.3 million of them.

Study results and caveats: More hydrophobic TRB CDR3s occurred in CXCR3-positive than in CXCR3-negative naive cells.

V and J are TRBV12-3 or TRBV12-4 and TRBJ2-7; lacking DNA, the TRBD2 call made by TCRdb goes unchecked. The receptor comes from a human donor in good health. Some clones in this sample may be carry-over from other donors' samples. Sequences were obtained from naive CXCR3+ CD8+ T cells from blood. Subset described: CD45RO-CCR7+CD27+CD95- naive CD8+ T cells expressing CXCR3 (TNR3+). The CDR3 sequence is CASSLPSSGMTYEQYF.